This T cell receptor beta chain was identified in a study of blood T cell repertoires in COVID-19. Cohort assignment relied on participant-reported clinical history. The V gene's germline CDR1 is MNHEY and CDR2 SVGAGI. The V gene end was trimmed by 7 bases and the J gene end by 7 bases; junction bases not matched to a gene: 2. CDR3 length: 13 residues. The data were produced by immunoSEQ multiplex PCR, yet TCRdb's version contains in-frame clones alone and is incomplete. The sample holds more than 110,000 clones, more than 70% seen once. The genes are TRBV6-5 and TRBJ1-6; 9 bases are a match to TRBD1. The sequence was collected from a man aged 35 to 55 with acute COVID-19. The sequenced material came from PBMCs or T cells enriched from blood (not recorded which). The CDR3 sequence: CASTTGGNSPLHF. The CDR3 DNA sequence: TGTGCCAGCACCACAGGGGGCAATTCACCCCTCCACTTT.